This T cell receptor beta chain comes out of a study of T cell changes during pregnancy in multiple sclerosis (dated by TCRdb to the late 2010s). As for the study more broadly: The study looked at changes in the T cell repertoire across pregnancy in women with multiple sclerosis.

Library preparation used the immunoSEQ multiplex PCR assay. Imported from immuneACCESS, the table was reduced by TCRdb to in-frame sequences with V and J called. These copies leave out some clones; in studies compared against another copy, an unresolved V gene accounts for under half, and the cause of the remainder is not known. The sample data list 14,000 to 15,000 clones, and 80% to 90% of these were observed just once. The ten largest make up under 20% of the sample. Concerning this clone itself: Its antigen remains undetermined. There are no base qualities to consult, and no much larger clone falls within one base.

V and J are truncated by 2 bases and 4 bases respectively, leaving an intervening sequence of 13 bases. CDR3 length: 14 amino acids, cysteine to phenylalanine. The retained sequence is limited to the CDR3, 42 bases, with the frame set at the first base. CDR1 and CDR2 were assigned from the germline V gene (reference sequence) as SGHNT and YYREEE. The sequencing here drew on CD8+ T cells from peripheral blood mononuclear cells, taken in the first trimester of pregnancy. The sequence was obtained from a female donor with multiple sclerosis, enrolled in a pregnancy study. The V and J segments used are TRBV5-4 and TRBJ2-7, and perhaps TRBD1 as D gene, on 6 matching bases. The base sequence is TGTGCCAGCAGCTTACAGGGAGAGTCATACGAGCAGTACTTC. Its protein product is CASSLQGESYEQYF.